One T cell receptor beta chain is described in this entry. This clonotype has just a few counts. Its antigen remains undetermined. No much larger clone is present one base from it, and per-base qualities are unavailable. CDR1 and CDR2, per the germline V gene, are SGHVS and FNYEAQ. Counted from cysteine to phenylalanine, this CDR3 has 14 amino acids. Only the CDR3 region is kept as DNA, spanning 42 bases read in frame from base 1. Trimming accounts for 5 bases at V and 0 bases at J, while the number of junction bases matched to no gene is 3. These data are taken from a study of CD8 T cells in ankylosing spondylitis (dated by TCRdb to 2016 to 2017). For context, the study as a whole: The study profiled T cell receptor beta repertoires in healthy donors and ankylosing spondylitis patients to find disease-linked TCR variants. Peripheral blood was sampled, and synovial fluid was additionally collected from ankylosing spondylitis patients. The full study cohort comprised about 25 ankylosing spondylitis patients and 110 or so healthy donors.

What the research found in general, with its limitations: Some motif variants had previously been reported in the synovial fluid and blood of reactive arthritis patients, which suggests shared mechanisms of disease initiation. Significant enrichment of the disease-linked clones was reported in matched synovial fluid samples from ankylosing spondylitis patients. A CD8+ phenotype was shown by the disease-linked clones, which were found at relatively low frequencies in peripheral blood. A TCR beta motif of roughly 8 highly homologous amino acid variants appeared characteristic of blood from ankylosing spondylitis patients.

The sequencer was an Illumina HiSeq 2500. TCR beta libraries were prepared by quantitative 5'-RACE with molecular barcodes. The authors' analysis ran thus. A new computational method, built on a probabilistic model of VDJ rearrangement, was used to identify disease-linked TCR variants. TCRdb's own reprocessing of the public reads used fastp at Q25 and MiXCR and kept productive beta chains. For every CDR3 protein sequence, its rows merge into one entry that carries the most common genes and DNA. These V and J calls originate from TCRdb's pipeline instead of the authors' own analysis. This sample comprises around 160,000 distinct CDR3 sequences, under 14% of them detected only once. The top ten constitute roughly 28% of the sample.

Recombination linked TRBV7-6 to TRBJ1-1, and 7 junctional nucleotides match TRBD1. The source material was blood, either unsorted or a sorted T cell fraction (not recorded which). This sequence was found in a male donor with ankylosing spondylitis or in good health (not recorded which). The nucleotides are TGTGCCAGCAGCCGCACAGGGGTGAACACTGAAGCTTTCTTT. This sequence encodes CASSRTGVNTEAFF.